Listed below are T cell receptor beta chains from one sample, sequenced in a study of cytomegalovirus exposure and HLA in healthy donors. Using immunoSEQ multiplex PCR, the repertoire was profiled, and TCRdb retains in-frame clones only, with some absent. Here the sample spans about 160,000 clones, about 86% being singletons. Source material: PBMCs. These TCRs come from a woman younger than 45 in good health and CMV-seronegative. Both conserved end residues are part of each CDR3. A D gene is named only where the DNA matches it firmly. Some rows have no size entry. The others give once, few or many, or a class for an expanded clone.

clone_size j_call v_call d_call cdr3_nt cdr3_aa
. TRBJ2-7 TRBV7-6 . TGTGCCAGCAGCCCCGGCGGTAGGGGCCTCTCCTACGAGCAGTACTTC CASSPGGRGLSYEQYF
. TRBJ1-5 TRBV18 . TGTGCCAGCTCACCAGACCGCGATCAGCCCCAGCATTTT CASSPDRDQPQHF
. TRBJ2-1 TRBV7-2 . TGTGCCAGCAGCCCACCCTGGGGAACTTGGGAGCAGTTCTTC CASSPPWGTWEQFF
. TRBJ2-7 TRBV6-6 . TGTGCCAGCAGTTACGGAGGGGCAGGGAATAAGGAGCAGTACTTC CASSYGGAGNKEQYF
. TRBJ2-1 TRBV5-6 TRBD1 TGTGCCAGCAGCAACACAGGGGGCACACACAATGAGCAGTTCTTC CASSNTGGTHNEQFF
. TRBJ2-7 TRBV9 . TGTGCCAGCAGCGTAGGTCCAAGCTCCTACGAGCAGTACTTC CASSVGPSSYEQYF
once TRBJ1-1 TRBV29-1 . TGCAGCGTTGTACGGGGCAGGGTCACTGAAGCTTTCTTT CSVVRGRVTEAFF
. TRBJ1-4 TRBV7-8 . TGTGCCAGCAGCTTAGTATCCGGGGATGAAAAACTGTTTTTT CASSLVSGDEKLFF
. TRBJ2-3 TRBV7-2 . TGTGCCAGCAGCCCTCAGACAATTCCTAGCACAGATACGCAGTATTTT CASSPQTIPSTDTQYF
. TRBJ1-4 TRBV29-1 . TGCAGCGCCGGACACTTAGATGAAAAACTGTTTTTT CSAGHLDEKLFF
. TRBJ2-7 TRBV2 . TGTGCCAGCAGTGAACCCTTGGAAGGGGGTCCCTACGAGCAGTACTTC CASSEPLEGGPYEQYF
once TRBJ2-3 TRBV5-1 . TGCGCCAGCAGCCTTAGCGGATTTGGCACAGATACGCAGTATTTT CASSLSGFGTDTQYF
. TRBJ2-1 TRBV11-2 . TGTGCCAGCAGCGTCACGGACGGGACCTACAATGAGCAGTTCTTC CASSVTDGTYNEQFF
. TRBJ2-7 TRBV29-1 . TGCAGCGTTGAAGCGGTAAGCTCCTACGAGCAGTACTTC CSVEAVSSYEQYF